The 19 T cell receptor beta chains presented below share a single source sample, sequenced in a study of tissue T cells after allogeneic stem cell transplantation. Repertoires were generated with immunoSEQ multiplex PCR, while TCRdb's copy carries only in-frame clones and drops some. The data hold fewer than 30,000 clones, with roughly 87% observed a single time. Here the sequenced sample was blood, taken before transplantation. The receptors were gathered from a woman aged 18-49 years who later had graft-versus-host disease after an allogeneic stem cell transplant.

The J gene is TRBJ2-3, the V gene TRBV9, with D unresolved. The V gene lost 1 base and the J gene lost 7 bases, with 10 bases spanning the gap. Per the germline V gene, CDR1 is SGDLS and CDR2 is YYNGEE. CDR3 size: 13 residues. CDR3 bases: TGTGCCAGCAGCGTATCACCCACGTATACGCAGTATTTT. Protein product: CASSVSPTYTQYF.

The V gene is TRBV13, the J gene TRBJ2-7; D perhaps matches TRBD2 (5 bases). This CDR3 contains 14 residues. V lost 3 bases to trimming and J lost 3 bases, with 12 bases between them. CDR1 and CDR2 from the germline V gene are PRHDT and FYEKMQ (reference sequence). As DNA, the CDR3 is TGTGCCAGCAGCTTGGGCCAGCGGAGCTACGAGCAGTACTTC. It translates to CASSLGQRSYEQYF.

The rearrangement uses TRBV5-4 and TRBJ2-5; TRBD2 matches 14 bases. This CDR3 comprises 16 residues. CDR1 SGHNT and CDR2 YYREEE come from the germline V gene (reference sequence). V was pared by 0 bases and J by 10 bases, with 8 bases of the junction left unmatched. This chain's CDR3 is CASSLAGLAGELGQYF. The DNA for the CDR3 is TGTGCCAGCAGCTTGGCGGGACTAGCGGGAGAACTGGGCCAGTACTTC. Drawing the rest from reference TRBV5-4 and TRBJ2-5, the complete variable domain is ETGVTQSPTHLIKTRGQQVTLRCSSQSGHNTVSWYQQALGQGPQFIFQYYREEENGRGNFPPRFSGLQFPNYSSELNVNALELDDSALYLCASSLAGLAGELGQYFGPGTRLLVL.

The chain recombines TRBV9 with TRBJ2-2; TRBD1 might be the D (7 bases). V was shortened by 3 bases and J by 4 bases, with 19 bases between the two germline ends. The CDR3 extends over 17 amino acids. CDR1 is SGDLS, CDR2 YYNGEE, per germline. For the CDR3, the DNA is TGTGCCAGCAGCGGCCTCCCAGGGGGGAGATCCACCGGGGAGCTGTTTTTT. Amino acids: CASSGLPGGRSTGELFF.

CDR3 amino acids: CASSLGGQTYGYTF. CDR3 sequence (DNA): TGCGCCAGCAGCTTGGGGGGACAGACCTATGGCTACACCTTC. The genes are TRBV5-1 and TRBJ1-2; 7 nucleotides agree with TRBD1. CDR1 is SGHRS, CDR2 YFSETQ, per germline. The trim removed 0 bases at V and 4 bases at J, leaving 3 bases unmatched. This CDR3 comprises 14 residues.

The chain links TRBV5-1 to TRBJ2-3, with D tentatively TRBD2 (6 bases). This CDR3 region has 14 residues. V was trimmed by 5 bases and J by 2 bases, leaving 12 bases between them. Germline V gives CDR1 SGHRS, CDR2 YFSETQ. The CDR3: CASRTEGSTDTQYF. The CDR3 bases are TGCGCCAGCAGGACGGAGGGCTCCACAGATACGCAGTATTTT.

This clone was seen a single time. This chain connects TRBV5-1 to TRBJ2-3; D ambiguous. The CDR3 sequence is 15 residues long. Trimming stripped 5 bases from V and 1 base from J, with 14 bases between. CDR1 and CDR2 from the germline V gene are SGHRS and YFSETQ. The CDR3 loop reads CASRPGSVGTDTQYF. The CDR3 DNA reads TGCGCCAGCAGGCCCGGTAGTGTCGGCACAGATACGCAGTATTTT.

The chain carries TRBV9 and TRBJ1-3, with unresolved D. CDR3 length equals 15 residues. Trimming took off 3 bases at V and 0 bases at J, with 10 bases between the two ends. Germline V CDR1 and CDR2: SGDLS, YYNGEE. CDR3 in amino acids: CASSATANSGNTIYF. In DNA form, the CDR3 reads TGTGCCAGCAGCGCTACTGCGAACTCTGGAAACACCATATATTTT.

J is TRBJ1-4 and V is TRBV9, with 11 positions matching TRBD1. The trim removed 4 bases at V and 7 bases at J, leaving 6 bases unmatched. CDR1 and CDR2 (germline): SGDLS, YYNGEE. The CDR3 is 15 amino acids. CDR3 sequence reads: CASSPDRGRGEKLFF. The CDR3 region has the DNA TGTGCCAGCAGCCCGGACAGGGGGCGAGGTGAAAAACTGTTTTTT.

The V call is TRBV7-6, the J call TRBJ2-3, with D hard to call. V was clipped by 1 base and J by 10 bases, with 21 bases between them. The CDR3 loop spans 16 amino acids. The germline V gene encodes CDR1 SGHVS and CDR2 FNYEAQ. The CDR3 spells CASSLVGQPSLTSQYF. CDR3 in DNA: TGTGCCAGCAGCTTAGTAGGGCAGCCGTCTTTAACATCGCAGTATTTT.

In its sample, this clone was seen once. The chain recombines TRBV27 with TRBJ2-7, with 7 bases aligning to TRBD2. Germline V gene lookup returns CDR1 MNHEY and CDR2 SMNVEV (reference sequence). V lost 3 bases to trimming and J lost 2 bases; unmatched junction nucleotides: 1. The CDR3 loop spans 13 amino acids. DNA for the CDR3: TGTGCCAGCAGTTTGACTAGCACCTACGAGCAGTACTTC. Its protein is CASSLTSTYEQYF.

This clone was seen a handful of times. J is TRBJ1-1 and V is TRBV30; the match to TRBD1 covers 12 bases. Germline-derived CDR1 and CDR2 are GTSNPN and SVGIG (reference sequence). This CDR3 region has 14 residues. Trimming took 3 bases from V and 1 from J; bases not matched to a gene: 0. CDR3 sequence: CAWRGQGANTEAFF. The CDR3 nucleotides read TGTGCCTGGAGGGGACAGGGGGCGAACACTGAAGCTTTCTTT.

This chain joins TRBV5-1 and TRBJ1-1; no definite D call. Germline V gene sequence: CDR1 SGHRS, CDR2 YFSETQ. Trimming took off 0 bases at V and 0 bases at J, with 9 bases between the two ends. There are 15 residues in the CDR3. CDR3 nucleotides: TGCGCCAGCAGCTTGGGCGCAGCCATGAACACTGAAGCTTTCTTT. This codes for CASSLGAAMNTEAFF.

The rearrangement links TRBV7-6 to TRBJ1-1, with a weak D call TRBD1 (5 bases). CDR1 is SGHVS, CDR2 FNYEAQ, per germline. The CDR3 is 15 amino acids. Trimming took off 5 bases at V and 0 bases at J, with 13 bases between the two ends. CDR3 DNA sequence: TGTGCCAGCAGCGTACCCGGGACGGTGAACACTGAAGCTTTCTTT. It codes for CASSVPGTVNTEAFF.

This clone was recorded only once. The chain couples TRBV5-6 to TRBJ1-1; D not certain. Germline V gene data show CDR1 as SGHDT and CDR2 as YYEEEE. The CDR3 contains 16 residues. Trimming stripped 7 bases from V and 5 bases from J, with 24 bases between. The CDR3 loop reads CASGAYEVGWFTEAFF. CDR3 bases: TGTGCCAGCGGCGCTTATGAAGTGGGTTGGTTTACTGAAGCTTTCTTT.

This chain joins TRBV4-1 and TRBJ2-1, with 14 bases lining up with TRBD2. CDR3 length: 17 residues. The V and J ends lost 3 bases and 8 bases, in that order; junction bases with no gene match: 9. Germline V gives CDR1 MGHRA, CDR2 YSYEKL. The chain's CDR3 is CASSQDQTSGGAYEQFF. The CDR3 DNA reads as TGCGCCAGCAGCCAGGATCAGACTAGCGGGGGGGCCTATGAGCAGTTCTTC.

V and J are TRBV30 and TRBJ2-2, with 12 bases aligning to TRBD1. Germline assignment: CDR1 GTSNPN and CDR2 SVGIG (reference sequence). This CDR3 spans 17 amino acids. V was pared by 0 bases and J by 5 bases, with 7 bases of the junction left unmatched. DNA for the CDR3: TGTGCCTGGAGTGTAGTGGGACAGGGGGCAAAAACCGGGGAGCTGTTTTTT. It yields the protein CAWSVVGQGAKTGELFF.

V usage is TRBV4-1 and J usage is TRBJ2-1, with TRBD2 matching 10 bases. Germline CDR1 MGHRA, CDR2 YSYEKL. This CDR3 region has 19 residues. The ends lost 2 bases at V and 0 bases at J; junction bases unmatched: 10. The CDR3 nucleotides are TGCGCCAGCAGCCAACTAGCGGCCTTAGCGGGAGGCTCCTACAATGAGCAGTTCTTC. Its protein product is CASSQLAALAGGSYNEQFF.

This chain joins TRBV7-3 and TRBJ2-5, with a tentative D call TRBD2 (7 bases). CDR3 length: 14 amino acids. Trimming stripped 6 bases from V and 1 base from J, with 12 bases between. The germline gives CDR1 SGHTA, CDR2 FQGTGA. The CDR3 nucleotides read TGTGCCAGCAGTCGCGGGGGCCCCCAAGAGACCCAGTACTTC. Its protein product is CASSRGGPQETQYF.